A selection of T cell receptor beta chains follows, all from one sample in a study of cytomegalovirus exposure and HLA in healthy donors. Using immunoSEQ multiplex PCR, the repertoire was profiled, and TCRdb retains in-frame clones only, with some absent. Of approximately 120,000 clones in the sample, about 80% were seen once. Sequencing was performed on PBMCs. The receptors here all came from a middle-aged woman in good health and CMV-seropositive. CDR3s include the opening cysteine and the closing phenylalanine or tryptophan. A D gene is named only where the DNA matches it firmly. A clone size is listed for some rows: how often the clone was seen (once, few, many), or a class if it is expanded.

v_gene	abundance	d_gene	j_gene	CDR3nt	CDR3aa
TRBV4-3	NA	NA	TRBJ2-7	TGCGCCAGCAGCGAAGATACAGGGTATCTAGGCGAGCAGTACTTC	CASSEDTGYLGEQYF
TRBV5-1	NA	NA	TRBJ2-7	TGCGCCAGCAGCTTGCAACAGACCTACGAGCAGTACTTC	CASSLQQTYEQYF
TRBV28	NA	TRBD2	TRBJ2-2	TGTGCCAGCAGTTTGACTAGCGGCACCGGGGAGCTGTTTTTT	CASSLTSGTGELFF
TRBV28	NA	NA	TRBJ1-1	TGTGCCAGCAGGCTTGGGCCTGAAGCTTTCTTT	CASRLGPEAFF
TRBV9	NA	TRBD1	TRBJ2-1	TGTGCCAGCAGCTCGAGGGACAGAACCTACAATGAGCAGTTCTTC	CASSSRDRTYNEQFF
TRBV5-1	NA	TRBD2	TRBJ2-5	TGCGCCAGCAGCTTAGCGGGAGGGGCGAGTGAGCAGTACTTC	CASSLAGGASEQYF
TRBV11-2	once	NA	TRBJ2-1	TGTGCCAGCAGCTTAGACACTAGGTTAGAGCAGTTCTTC	CASSLDTRLEQFF
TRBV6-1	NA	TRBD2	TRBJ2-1	TGTGCCAGCAGTGAACTAGCGGGGTACAATGAGCAGTTCTTC	CASSELAGYNEQFF
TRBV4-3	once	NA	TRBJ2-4	TGCGCCAGCAGCCAAGTGGCAGGGGTCGCAACCAAAAACATTCAGTACTTC	CASSQVAGVATKNIQYF
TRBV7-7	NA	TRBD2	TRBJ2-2	TGTGCTAGCAGCTTAAGGCTAGCGGGGGGCCTGAACACCGGGGAGCTGTTTTTT	CASSLRLAGGLNTGELFF
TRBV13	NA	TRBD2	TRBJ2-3	TGTGCCAGCAGCTTAGTCGGACTAGCGGGAGTATCAGATACGCAGTATTTT	CASSLVGLAGVSDTQYF
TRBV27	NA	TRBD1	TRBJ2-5	TGTGCCAGCAGTTCAGGGACAGGGTTGGGGGAGACCCAGTACTTC	CASSSGTGLGETQYF
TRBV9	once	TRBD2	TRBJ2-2	TGTGCCAGCAGACTAGCGGGCGGGACCGGGGAGCTGTTTTTT	CASRLAGGTGELFF
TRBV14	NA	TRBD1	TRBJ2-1	TGTGCCAGCAGCCAACAGGGGGTCGTGTACAATGAGCAGTTCTTC	CASSQQGVVYNEQFF
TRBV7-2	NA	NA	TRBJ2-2	TGTGCCAGCAGCTCGGGACGGGACACGAACACCGGGGAGCTGTTTTTT	CASSSGRDTNTGELFF
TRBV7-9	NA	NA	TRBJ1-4	TGTGCCAGCAGCACCTATAATGAAAAACTGTTTTTT	CASSTYNEKLFF
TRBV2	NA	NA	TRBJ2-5	TGTGCCAGCAGTTATAAAGAGACCCAGTACTTC	CASSYKETQYF
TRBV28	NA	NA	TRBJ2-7	TGTGCCAGCAGTTTTGGGGCCCCCAGCTCCTACGAGCAGTACTTC	CASSFGAPSSYEQYF
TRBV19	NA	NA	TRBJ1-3	TGTGCCAGTAGTACTGGCCGGGACATCTCTGGAAGCACCATATATTTT	CASSTGRDISGSTIYF
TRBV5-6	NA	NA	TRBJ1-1	TGTGCCAGCAGCTTGTTATCAGGGTTTCAGGACACTGAAGCTTTCTTT	CASSLLSGFQDTEAFF
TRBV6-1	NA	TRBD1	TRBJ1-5	TGTGCCAGCAGTGAAGGGGCCAGGGGGCGAATAAATCAGCCCCAGCATTTT	CASSEGARGRINQPQHF
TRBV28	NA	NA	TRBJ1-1	TGTGCCAGCAGTTTGGTGGACAGTGAAGCTTTCTTT	CASSLVDSEAFF
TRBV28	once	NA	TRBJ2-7	TGTGCCAGCACCCAGGTCCTGGGCTACGAGCAGTACTTC	CASTQVLGYEQYF
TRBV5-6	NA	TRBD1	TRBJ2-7	TGTGCCAGCAGCCCCCCGGGGACAGGGACCCCCTACGAGCAGTACTTC	CASSPPGTGTPYEQYF
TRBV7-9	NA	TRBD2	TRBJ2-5	TGTGCCAGCAGCTATAGCGGGGCCGAAGGGAAGTACTTC	CASSYSGAEGKYF
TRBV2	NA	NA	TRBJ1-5	TGTGCCAGCAGCCCCGGACAGATCAATCAGCCCCAGCATTTT	CASSPGQINQPQHF
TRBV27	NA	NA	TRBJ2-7	TGTGCCAGCAGTTTATCCGGCACAGGAGCCTACGAGCAGTACTTC	CASSLSGTGAYEQYF
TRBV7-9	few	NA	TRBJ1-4	TGTTCCAGCAGCCACGGACAGAATGAAAAACTGTTTTTT	CSSSHGQNEKLFF
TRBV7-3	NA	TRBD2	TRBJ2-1	TGTGCTACCGGGACTAGCGACCACAATGAGCAGTTCTTC	CATGTSDHNEQFF
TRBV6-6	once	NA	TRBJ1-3	TGTGCCAGCAGTTTTGTAACAGGCTCTGGAAACACCATATATTTT	CASSFVTGSGNTIYF
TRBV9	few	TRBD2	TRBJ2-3	TGTGCCAGCAGCGTACAAGCGGGAGTTACAGATACGCAGTATTTT	CASSVQAGVTDTQYF
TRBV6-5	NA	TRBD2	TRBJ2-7	TGTGCCAGCAGTTACTCACTAGCGGATTACGAGCAGTACTTC	CASSYSLADYEQYF
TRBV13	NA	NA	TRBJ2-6	TGTGCCAGCAGCCCCGGACAGTTCTCTGGGGCCAACGTCCTGACTTTC	CASSPGQFSGANVLTF
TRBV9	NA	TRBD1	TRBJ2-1	TGTGCCAGCAGCGTAATGGGAGGACAGGGATATAATGAGCAGTTCTTC	CASSVMGGQGYNEQFF
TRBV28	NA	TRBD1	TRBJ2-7	TGTGCCAGCAGTCCCTCAGGACAGGGAACTTCCGAGCAGTACTTC	CASSPSGQGTSEQYF